This TCR beta chain appears in the sequencing data of a study of human T cells and chemical hapten exposure. On the study more broadly: The patch tests put 0.01% DPC on the skin of the upper back and were read 6 days later.

This CDR3 is 11 amino acids long. Germline loops: CDR1 DFQATT, CDR2 SNEGSKA (reference sequence). The V end was cut by 6 bases, the J end by 8 bases, with 13 bases between. Time point specified: pre-sensitization, week 0. Described treatment: therapeutic diphenylcyclopropenone sensitization with weekly scalp DPC. From the RACE reads, TCRdb called clonotypes with MiXCR, one entry per CDR3 protein. The data hold roughly 120,000 distinct CDR3 sequences, with 13% observed a single time. This receptor was taken from a woman younger than 35 with alopecia areata. Some clones in this sample may be carry-over from other donors' samples. The starting material was whole blood, obtained in connection with sensitization to the hapten diphenylcyclopropenone (DPC). The rearrangement links TRBV20-1 to TRBJ2-5; possible D gene TRBD2, 6 bases. This CDR3 reads CSALDGTTQYF. In nucleotides, the CDR3 is TGCAGTGCGCTCGATGGGACTACCCAGTACTTC.